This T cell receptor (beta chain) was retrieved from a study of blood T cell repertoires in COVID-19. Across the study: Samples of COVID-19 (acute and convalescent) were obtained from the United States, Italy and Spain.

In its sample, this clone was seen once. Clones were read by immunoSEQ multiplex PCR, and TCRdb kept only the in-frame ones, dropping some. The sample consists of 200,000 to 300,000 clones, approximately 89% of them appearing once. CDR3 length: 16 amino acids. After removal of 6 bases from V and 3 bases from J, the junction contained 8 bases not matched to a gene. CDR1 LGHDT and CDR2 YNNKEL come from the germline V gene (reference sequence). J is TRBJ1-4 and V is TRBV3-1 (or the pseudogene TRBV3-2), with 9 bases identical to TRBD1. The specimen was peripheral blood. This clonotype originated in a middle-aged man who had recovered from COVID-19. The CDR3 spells CASRYRGRGANEKLFF. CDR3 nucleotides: TGTGCCAGCAGGTACAGGGGGCGCGGTGCTAATGAAAAACTGTTTTTT.